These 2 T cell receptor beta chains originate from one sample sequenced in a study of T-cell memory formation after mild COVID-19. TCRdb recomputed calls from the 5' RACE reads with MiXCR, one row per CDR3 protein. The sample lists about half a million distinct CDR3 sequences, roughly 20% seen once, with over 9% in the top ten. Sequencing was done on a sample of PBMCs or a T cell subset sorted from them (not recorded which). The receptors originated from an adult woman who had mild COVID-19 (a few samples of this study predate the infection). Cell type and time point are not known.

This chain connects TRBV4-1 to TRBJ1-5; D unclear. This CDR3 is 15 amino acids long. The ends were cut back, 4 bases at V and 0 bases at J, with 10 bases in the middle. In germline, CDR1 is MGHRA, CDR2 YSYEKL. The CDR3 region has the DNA TGCGCCAGCAGCCCTGGACGGCTTAGCAATCAGCCCCAGCATTTT. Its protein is CASSPGRLSNQPQHF.

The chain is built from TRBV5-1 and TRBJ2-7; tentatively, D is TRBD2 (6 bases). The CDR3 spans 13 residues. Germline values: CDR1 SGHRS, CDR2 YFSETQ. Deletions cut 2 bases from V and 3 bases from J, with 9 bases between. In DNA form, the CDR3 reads TGCGCCAGCAGCTTTGGGGGGAACTACGAGCAGTACTTC. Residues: CASSFGGNYEQYF.